This TCR beta chain is from a study of T cells in localized non-small cell lung cancer (dated by TCRdb to the early 2020s). Background on the whole study: The study examined T cell repertoires in 200 to 300 patients with early-stage NSCLC and compared tumors with uninvolved tumor-adjacent lungs. All 220 or so NSCLC patients in the cohort were treatment-naive and had localized lung tumors that were resected. NSCLC patients had a mean age of around 66 years, and fewer than 150 were male and 107 female. Overall study outcomes, separate from this receptor: Because multi-region tumor sequencing was not performed, intratumor heterogeneity could not be ruled out. Uninvolved tumor-adjacent lung showed the highest T cell clonality, higher than tumor, which suggests more focused antigenic responses in the adjacent lung. Longer overall survival was associated with higher T cell density in blood, whereas shorter survival was associated with higher clonality in adjacent lung. Because the study design was exploratory, TCR variables were selected using unadjusted p-values without false-discovery rate correction. Of the top 100 tumor clones, a median of 57 were detected in paired uninvolved adjacent lung; some 28 were also among that lung's top 100.

Per the germline V gene, SGHDN is the CDR1 and FVKESK is the CDR2. The CDR3 sequence holds 15 residues, the cysteine and phenylalanine included. Left in the record is the CDR3 DNA by itself, 45 bases read in frame from the first base. V lost 5 bases and J lost 4 bases; the stretch between them is 15 bases long. As a fraction of the sample, this clone is large (0.1 to 1%). Its cognate antigen has yet to be identified. Qualities for individual bases were not recorded, and no much larger clone is one base off. Uninvolved adjacent lung was obtained at least 2 cm from the tumor margin, and the absence of atypia was confirmed by two independent pathologists. At diagnosis, peripheral blood, uninvolved tumor-adjacent lung and tumor were collected and stored as a combination of fresh-frozen and FFPE material. The immunoSEQ Assay was used to sequence TCR beta CDR3 regions from DNA. In the authors' own workflow: T cell density was computed as TCR beta template counts normalized to usable DNA estimated by amplifying housekeeping genes. Richness was estimated with the preseqR package, extrapolating to 400,000 templates for PBMC samples and 120,000 templates for tissue samples. Clonality was defined by subtracting Pielou's evenness from one. Tissue-enriched TCRs were identified by differential abundance testing using productive amino-acid clonotypes, minimum total count 5 and alpha 0.1. The Jaccard Index and the Morisita Overlap Index were used to measure repertoire overlap between compartments. GLIPH grouped TCR beta CDR3s together with public tetramer-defined viral CDR3s, and a viral motif had to include at least three viral sequences and show V-gene enrichment. TCRdb holds this immuneACCESS table with in-frame rearrangements only. Some clones are missing; in checked studies, unresolved V genes explain under half, and the rest has no known cause. V, J and clone size reflect that table, while D and trimming were determined from the DNA. This sample comprises some 1,400 clones, roughly 24% of them detected only once. Roughly 17% of the sample belongs to the ten largest clones.

Material: normal lung tissue next to the tumor, obtained before any cancer treatment. This TCR derives from an older male donor with stage III squamous cell lung carcinoma. The V gene is TRBV14 and the J gene is TRBJ2-1; tentative D gene TRBD2, with 6 bases matching. The encoded CDR3 is CASSFTTGEYNEQFF. The sequenced DNA: TGTGCCAGCAGCTTTACAACGGGGGAATACAATGAGCAGTTCTTC.